This T cell receptor beta chain was profiled in a study of blood T cell repertoires in COVID-19 (TCRdb year 2020). Describing the broader study: Collaborator samples came from the United States, Italy and Spain and covered acute and convalescent phases of COVID-19. The prospective study material was composed of cDNA or gDNA derived from T cells, B-cell-depleted T cells, or PBMCs. The samples were drawn from the first 160 participants of the ongoing ImmuneRACE study and from 1,254 subjects provided by 6 global collaborators. Where available, HLA class I and class II types were obtained from metadata supplied by the sample provider rather than from assay-based typing. The repertoires were released in a freely available public database meant as a resource for research on the immune response to SARS-CoV-2. The sample metadata nearly always contained a de-identified subject ID, COVID-19 status, age in years and sex. The dataset comprised deeply sampled blood TCRbeta repertoires from subjects exposed to, actively infected with, or recovered from COVID-19.

The immunoSEQ Assay, a bias-controlled multiplex PCR, was used to amplify TCRbeta CDR3 regions from genomic DNA. Processing in the source paper ran as follows. Nucleated cell counts per sample were estimated from amplification of reference gene primers within the assay. To quantify the absolute abundance of each unique TCRbeta CDR3 rearrangement, sequence reads were collapsed and filtered. For each sample, productive Simpson clonality was calculated as the square root of Simpson's diversity index over productive rearrangements. The clones in this table, taken by TCRdb from immuneACCESS, are in-frame only. Not every clone is retained; where verified, under half of the shortfall comes from an unresolved V gene, and the cause of the rest is unknown. Clone size and V and J calls were adopted from that table, with D and trimming inferred from the DNA. A total of 70,000 or so clones appear in this sample, about nine tenths of them only once. Of the sample, over 4% is held by the ten largest clones.

The collaborating institutions used their own protocols to collect whole blood in K2EDTA tubes. For TCRbeta analysis, collaborators shipped samples as frozen whole blood, isolated PBMCs, or DNA extracted from either of those sample types. On the study overall, not on this receptor specifically: The amount of clinical and demographic metadata varied by source and participant and was provided uncurated.

A remark on this clone: Its binding antigen is unknown. Base qualities were left out, and no much larger clone turns up one base away.

The sequence was collected from a young woman with acute or convalescent COVID-19. The source material was peripheral blood.

Read as DNA, the sequence is TGTGCCAGCAGTTCCACCCCAGGGGTGGGCGGGGGCAGCTCCTACGAGCAGTACTTC. The translation is CASSSTPGVGGGSSYEQYF. The rearranged chain carries TRBV28 and TRBJ2-7, with TRBD2 as a weak D call on 7 bases. At the junction V is shortened by 4 bases and J by 0 bases, with 25 bases in between. The cysteine opens and the phenylalanine closes a CDR3 of 19 amino acids. Only the CDR3 region is kept as DNA, spanning 57 bases read in frame from base 1. Per the germline V gene, MDHEN is the CDR1 and SYDVKM is the CDR2.